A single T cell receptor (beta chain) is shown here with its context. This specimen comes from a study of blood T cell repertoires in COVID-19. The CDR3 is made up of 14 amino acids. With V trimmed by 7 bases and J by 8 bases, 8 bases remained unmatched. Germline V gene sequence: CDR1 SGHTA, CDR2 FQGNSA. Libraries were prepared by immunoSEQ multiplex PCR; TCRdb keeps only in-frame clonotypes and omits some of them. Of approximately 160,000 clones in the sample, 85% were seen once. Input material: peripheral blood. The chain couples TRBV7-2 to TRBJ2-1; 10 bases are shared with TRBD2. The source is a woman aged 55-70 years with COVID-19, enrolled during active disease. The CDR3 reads CASTAAGGQHEQFF. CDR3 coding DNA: TGTGCCAGCACGGCAGCGGGAGGGCAACATGAGCAGTTCTTC.